These 6 T cell receptor beta chains were sequenced from one sample in a study of blood T cell repertoires in COVID-19. Assay used: immunoSEQ multiplex PCR; TCRdb lists only in-frame clones, some missing. Among around 150,000 clones, roughly 89% were seen once, and the ten largest hold 9% to 12%. Sequencing was performed on peripheral blood. The receptors shown here come from a woman between 65 and 79 years old with COVID-19, enrolled during active disease.

J is TRBJ2-7 and V is TRBV5-1, with 7 bases lining up with TRBD1. V lost 4 bases, J lost 2 bases, and 6 bases stayed unmatched. Germline V lookup: CDR1 SGHRS, CDR2 YFSETQ. There are 14 residues in the CDR3. Here the CDR3 reads CASSARQGPYEQYF. As DNA, the CDR3 is TGCGCCAGCAGCGCGCGACAGGGCCCCTACGAGCAGTACTTC.

A word on this clone: This CDR3 is missing its conserved last phenylalanine or tryptophan, likely due to a read error. The DNA is left out, because the CDR3 cannot be placed on it with certainty; the CDR3 is given as TCRdb lists it. This sequence joins TRBV5-1 and TRBJ1-2; the table's D call TRBD1 went unverified against the DNA. The CDR3 is 13 amino acids in total, end residues counted. The V gene's germline CDR1 is SGHRS and CDR2 YFSETQ. The CDR3 here is CASSIGTGGFLWP.

This clone appeared once. This chain connects TRBV7-9 to TRBJ1-4; tentatively, D is TRBD1 (6 bases). Trimming removed 4 bases at V and 5 bases at J, with 14 bases between. Germline-derived CDR1 and CDR2 are SEHNR and FQNEAQ (reference sequence). The CDR3 is 15 residues long. The CDR3 bases are TGTGCCAGCAGCTCAGTTGGACAGAAAAATGAAAAACTGTTTTTT. Translated: CASSSVGQKNEKLFF.

The chain employs TRBV19 and TRBJ1-6; 8 nucleotides align to TRBD1. The CDR3 loop spans 14 amino acids. The germline V gene has CDR1 LNHDA and CDR2 SQIVND (reference sequence). J was trimmed by 7 bases and V by 4 bases; bases with no gene match: 3. The chain's CDR3 is CASSSRTGNSPLHF. CDR3 bases: TGTGCCAGTAGTAGCCGGACAGGGAATTCACCCCTCCACTTT.

J is TRBJ1-2 and V is TRBV2, with D possibly TRBD1 on 6 matching bases. The CDR3 runs to 16 residues. Between the trimmed V and J ends, which lost 8 bases and 2 bases, there was a span of 21 bases. Germline-derived CDR1 and CDR2 are SNHLY and FYNNEI. CDR3 sequence: CASDSPLGGPNYGYTF. For the CDR3, the DNA is TGTGCCAGCGATTCTCCTTTGGGGGGGCCGAACTATGGCTACACCTTC.

This sequence joins TRBV28 and TRBJ2-7; a possible D gene is TRBD2 (5 bases). CDR3 size: 13 residues. Germline values: CDR1 MDHEN, CDR2 SYDVKM. The CDR3 here is CATGVPGGYEQYF. In DNA, the CDR3 is TGTGCGACTGGGGTCCCCGGAGGCTACGAGCAGTACTTC.